The 28 T cell receptor beta chains given below trace back to one sample, sequenced in a study of identifying expanded T cells in peripheral blood. Clones were sequenced by immunoSEQ multiplex PCR, and TCRdb holds only the in-frame ones, with some missing. The sample comprises 75,000 to 95,000 clones, around 90% of which are singletons, and roughly 7% rests with the top ten. Source material: blood. Every receptor here comes from a person aged 18-70 years in good health.

J is TRBJ1-6 and V is TRBV5-6, with 7 bases lining up with TRBD1. V was clipped by 4 bases and J by 10 bases; unmatched bases: 11. This CDR3 spans 15 amino acids. Germline CDR1 SGHDT, CDR2 YYEEEE. CDR3 bases: TGTGCCAGCAGCCCAGGGGGTGGCGGCAGCTCACCCCTCCACTTT. Its protein product is CASSPGGGGSSPLHF.

As to this clone: One end of the junction fails to match germline, which may point to a read error. The chain joins TRBV6-5 to TRBJ2-7; 12 bases are shared with TRBD2. The CDR3 length is 16 residues. Germline values: CDR1 MNHEY, CDR2 SVGAGI. CDR3 nucleotides: TGTGCCAGCAGTTCCGGACGACTAGCGGGGGAATACGGGCAGTACTTC. Protein sequence: CASSSGRLAGEYGQYF.

The V call is TRBV4-1, the J call TRBJ2-7; 8 bases align to TRBD2. CDR1 and CDR2 from the germline V gene are MGHRA and YSYEKL. Trimming cost V 1 base and J 3 bases; bases outside gene matches: 5. This CDR3 is built from 15 residues. CDR3 sequence: CASSQAGLAFYEQYF. In DNA form, the CDR3 reads TGCGCCAGCAGCCAAGCCGGACTAGCCTTCTACGAGCAGTACTTC.

This clone showed up just once. The chain couples TRBV9 to TRBJ1-2, with 7 bases fitting TRBD1. CDR1 is SGDLS and CDR2 is YYNGEE in the germline V gene. The CDR3 is made up of 14 amino acids. Trimming took 4 bases from V and 1 from J; bases not matched to a gene: 4. CDR3 bases: TGTGCCAGCAGCCTAGGACAGGATAACTATGGCTACACCTTC. It codes for CASSLGQDNYGYTF.

The chain is built from TRBV5-1 and TRBJ1-1; TRBD1 agrees at 12 bases. This CDR3 has 15 amino acids. Germline lookup yields CDR1 SGHRS and CDR2 YFSETQ. After removal of 4 bases from V and 2 bases from J, the junction contained 3 bases not matched to a gene. CDR3 sequence: CASSQGQGANTEAFF. The CDR3 nucleotides read TGCGCCAGCAGCCAGGGACAGGGGGCCAACACTGAAGCTTTCTTT.

V gene TRBV6-1 combines with J gene TRBJ1-2; D not certain. Germline V lookup: CDR1 MNHNS, CDR2 SASEGT. Deletions cut 0 bases from V and 6 bases from J, with 11 bases between. The CDR3 runs 14 residues. For the CDR3, the DNA is TGTGCCAGCAGTGAAGCGCTGGGTAGGGATGGCTACACCTTC. Its translation: CASSEALGRDGYTF.

The genes are TRBV7-9 and TRBJ1-1; a weak D match, TRBD1 (5 bases). Trimming removed 2 bases at V and 2 bases at J, with 12 bases between. The germline gives CDR1 SEHNR, CDR2 FQNEAQ (reference sequence). The CDR3 extends over 15 amino acids. The CDR3 loop is CASSLFGGVNTEAFF. DNA of the CDR3: TGTGCCAGCAGCTTATTTGGAGGGGTCAACACTGAAGCTTTCTTT.

This clone was counted once. V usage is TRBV19 and J usage is TRBJ2-2; no definite D call. The V end was cut by 9 bases, the J end by 3 bases, with 5 bases between. The length of the CDR3 is 11 residues. In germline, CDR1 is LNHDA, CDR2 SQIVND (reference sequence). The CDR3 DNA reads as TGTGCCAGCTATTACACCGGGGAGCTGTTTTTT. Translated, it gives CASYYTGELFF.

This chain links TRBV6-4 with TRBJ1-5, with D unresolved. The CDR3 loop spans 14 amino acids. Germline loops: CDR1 MRHNA, CDR2 SNTAGT. Between the trimmed V and J ends, which lost 7 bases and 0 bases, there was a span of 10 bases. In DNA, the CDR3 is TGTGCCAGCATGCGAGGGTCTAGCAATCAGCCCCAGCATTTT. This codes for CASMRGSSNQPQHF.

J is TRBJ2-3 and V is TRBV5-4; D is uncertain. V lost 0 bases and J lost 0, with 5 bases in between. The CDR3 extends over 14 amino acids. Germline assignment: CDR1 SGHNT and CDR2 YYREEE (reference sequence). CDR3 region: CASSLVTSTDTQYF. DNA of the CDR3: TGTGCCAGCAGCTTGGTAACTAGCACAGATACGCAGTATTTT.

The V gene is TRBV7-9, the J gene TRBJ2-1; D is undetermined. The CDR3 has 13 residues. Germline CDR1 and CDR2: SEHNR and FQNEAQ (reference sequence). Trimming took off 1 base at V and 10 bases at J, with 11 bases between the two ends. This CDR3 is CASSLGAMREQFF. The CDR3 nucleotides are TGTGCCAGCAGCTTAGGGGCTATGCGGGAGCAGTTCTTC.

This clone was seen a single time. This chain links TRBV10-2 with TRBJ2-7; TRBD1 agrees at 9 bases. The CDR3 covers 12 residues. V gave up 8 bases and J gave up 2 bases; unmatched junction bases: 1. CDR1 and CDR2 (germline): WSHSY, SAAADI. The CDR3 region is CASGQGTYEQYF. The CDR3 DNA is TGCGCCAGCGGACAGGGGACCTACGAGCAGTACTTC.

This clone was counted a single time. The V call is TRBV6-1, the J call TRBJ2-5; maybe TRBD1 (5 bases). Per the germline V gene, CDR1 is MNHNS and CDR2 is SASEGT. With 6 bases removed from V and 2 bases from J, the gap between germline ends came to 10 bases. This CDR3 has 13 amino acids. CDR3 in DNA: TGTGCCAGCAGGAGGACAACACAAGAGACCCAGTACTTC. Translation: CASRRTTQETQYF.

The rearrangement joins TRBV2 to TRBJ1-1, with 7 positions matching TRBD1. Trimming cost V 6 bases and J 0 bases; bases outside gene matches: 4. Per the germline V gene, CDR1 is SNHLY and CDR2 is FYNNEI. The CDR3 covers 14 residues. In nucleotides, the CDR3 is TGTGCCAGCAGGACAGGGACCTTGAACACTGAAGCTTTCTTT. This codes for CASRTGTLNTEAFF.

The V gene is TRBV7-9, the J gene TRBJ1-1, with TRBD1 matching over 7 bases. The CDR3 is 13 amino acids. The junction had 2 bases not matched to a gene; V was cut back by 2 bases and J by 5 bases. CDR1 is SEHNR and CDR2 is FQNEAQ in the germline V gene (reference sequence). In DNA form, the CDR3 reads TGTGCCAGCAGCTTACAGGGGGTTACTGAAGCTTTCTTT. Its protein product is CASSLQGVTEAFF.

This chain joins TRBV5-1 and TRBJ1-6, with D perhaps TRBD1 (5 bases). Looked up from germline, CDR1 is SGHRS and CDR2 is YFSETQ. The CDR3 has 17 amino acids. Trimming cost V 2 bases and J 7 bases, with 19 bases left between them. DNA for the CDR3: TGCGCCAGCAGCTTTTCAGGGCCGACCTCCTCAAATTCACCCCTCCACTTT. Translating it yields CASSFSGPTSSNSPLHF.

The chain is built from TRBV19 and TRBJ2-2, with no clear D. This CDR3 contains 12 residues. The V gene's germline CDR1 is LNHDA and CDR2 SQIVND (reference sequence). Trimming removed 2 bases at V and 5 bases at J, with 3 bases between. In DNA, the CDR3 is TGTGCCAGTAGTATAAATACCGGGGAGCTGTTTTTT. Amino acids: CASSINTGELFF.

CDR3 protein: CASSLTGGVGSTEAFF. DNA of the CDR3: TGTGCCAGCTCACTAACAGGGGGAGTTGGTAGCACTGAAGCTTTCTTT. This chain connects TRBV18 to TRBJ1-1; 8 bases map to TRBD1. The CDR3 has 16 residues. V shed 4 bases, J shed 4 bases, and the junction held 11 bases outside the gene matches. Germline V CDR1 and CDR2: KGHSH, LQKENI.

The chain employs TRBV7-8 and TRBJ1-1; possible D gene TRBD1, 6 bases. Germline V CDR1 and CDR2: SGHVS, FQNEAQ. Trimming removed 5 bases from V and 4 bases from J, with 17 bases in between. The CDR3 spans 15 residues. CDR3 residues: CASSPRGAMSTEAFF. The CDR3 coding sequence is TGTGCCAGCAGCCCGAGGGGGGCTATGAGCACTGAAGCTTTCTTT.

The chain links TRBV4-1 to TRBJ2-3, with 14 bases fitting TRBD2. The CDR3 totals 19 residues. Trimming at V came to 5 bases and at J to 0 bases, leaving 10 bases not matched to a gene. CDR1 is MGHRA and CDR2 is YSYEKL in the germline V gene. CDR3 nucleotides: TGCGCCAGCAGCAGGGGAGGGACTAGCGGGGGAGCTAGCACAGATACGCAGTATTTT. Translated: CASSRGGTSGGASTDTQYF.

The chain recombines TRBV6-1 with TRBJ2-1; D ambiguous. Trimming removed 8 bases at V and 5 bases at J, with 7 bases between. This CDR3 is 11 amino acids long. CDR1 and CDR2 (germline): MNHNS, SASEGT. CDR3 bases: TGTGCCAGCCGGAACCACAATGAGCAGTTCTTC. Encoded protein: CASRNHNEQFF.

The chain joins TRBV2 to TRBJ1-6; no clear D gene. The CDR3 loop spans 18 amino acids. In germline, CDR1 is SNHLY, CDR2 FYNNEI. Between the trimmed V and J ends, which lost 0 bases and 10 bases, there was a span of 22 bases. The CDR3 sequence is CASSEASIGPFSESPLHF. The CDR3 bases are TGTGCCAGCAGTGAAGCTTCAATCGGCCCATTCTCGGAGTCACCCCTCCACTTT.

CDR3 DNA sequence: TGTGCCAGCAGCAACGGGACACTCCGGTCCTACGAGCAGTACTTC. This encodes CASSNGTLRSYEQYF. The V gene is TRBV5-5, the J gene TRBJ2-7; D may be TRBD1 (6 bases). The CDR3 extends over 15 amino acids. Germline loops: CDR1 SGHKS, CDR2 YYEKEE (reference sequence). With 4 bases removed from V and 1 base from J, the gap between germline ends came to 15 bases.

V gene TRBV19 combines with J gene TRBJ2-1, with 7 bases aligning to TRBD1. Per germline, CDR1 LNHDA and CDR2 SQIVND (reference sequence). CDR3 length equals 15 residues. The junction had 9 bases not matched to a gene; V was cut back by 7 bases and J by 3 bases. The CDR3 loop is CASTADRQGYNEQFF. The DNA of the CDR3 is TGTGCCAGTACCGCTGACAGACAGGGCTACAATGAGCAGTTCTTC.

The chain couples TRBV6-5 to TRBJ1-5; 7 bases are shared with TRBD1. Germline V gives CDR1 MNHEY, CDR2 SVGAGI. V lost 0 bases and J lost 7; bases outside the gene matches: 6. This CDR3 spans 15 amino acids. CDR3 region: CASSYSGTARQPQHF. The CDR3, as DNA: TGTGCCAGCAGTTACTCGGGGACAGCCCGGCAGCCCCAGCATTTT.

The V gene is TRBV7-2, the J gene TRBJ1-2; possible D gene TRBD1, 6 bases. The germline gives CDR1 SGHTA, CDR2 FQGNSA. The CDR3 length is 14 residues. Trimming removed 7 bases from V and 4 bases from J, with 16 bases in between. CDR3 amino acids: CASTPAGEAYGYTF. The CDR3 nucleotides are TGTGCCAGCACCCCGGCAGGGGAGGCCTATGGCTACACCTTC.

The rearrangement joins TRBV7-9 to TRBJ1-1; D gene uncertain. The CDR3 runs to 14 residues. V dropped 5 bases and J dropped 4 bases, with 14 bases sitting between them. The germline CDR1 and CDR2 sequences are SEHNR and FQNEAQ (reference sequence). The chain's CDR3 is CASSLKIIVTEAFF. The CDR3 DNA follows: TGTGCCAGCAGCCTTAAGATTATCGTCACTGAAGCTTTCTTT.

This chain uses TRBV7-7 with TRBJ2-7; D is uncertain. Germline lookup yields CDR1 SSHAT and CDR2 FNYEAQ (reference sequence). The CDR3 covers 15 residues. The V and J ends lost 5 bases and 3 bases respectively, with 17 bases between them. DNA of the CDR3: TGTGCCAGCAGCCCCTCGCTACAGACCTTCTACGAGCAGTACTTC. Translated: CASSPSLQTFYEQYF. Using reference TRBV7-7 and TRBJ2-7 for the parts outside the CDR3, the full variable domain is GAGVSQSPRYKVTKRGQDVTLRCDPISSHATLYWYQQALGQGPEFLTYFNYEAQPDKSGLPSDRFSAERPEGSISTLTIQRTEQRDSAMYRCASSPSLQTFYEQYFGPGTRLTVT.